This T cell receptor (beta chain) was profiled in a study of response to subunit inactivated influenza vaccine. One entry per CDR3 protein, called by TCRdb with MiXCR from the RT-PCR reads. The data hold some 800,000 distinct CDR3 sequences, with approximately 22% observed a single time. This CDR3 is built from 11 residues. Trimming took 4 bases from V and 5 from J, leaving 6 bases between them. Germline V gene data show CDR1 as MNHEY and CDR2 as SVGEGT. The source is a man in his forties or fifties who received an inactivated influenza vaccine. The J gene is TRBJ2-7, the V gene TRBV6-2 or TRBV6-3; D remains unclear. The sequences come from PBMCs from blood, collected roughly 5 days after vaccination. The CDR3 loop reads CASSWLDEQYF. CDR3 DNA sequence: TGTGCCAGCAGTTGGTTAGACGAGCAGTACTTC.